This is a list of T cell receptor beta chains from one sample in a study of persistence of HIV-infected CD4 T cells. The antigens of these receptors remain unknown. Sequenced by immunoSEQ multiplex PCR; TCRdb stores in-frame clones only, minus some. This table holds about 45,000 clones, 90% found once. Source: CD4+ T cells sorted from PBMCs after approximately 18-hour stimulation, taken from a patient who received antiretroviral therapy. The receptors shown here come from an adult woman with HIV who was CMV-seropositive. CDR3s leave out the opening cysteine and the closing phenylalanine or tryptophan.

CDR3 length	V gene	CDR3 protein
13	TRBV5-1	ASSYSLDFGNTIY
13	TRBV7-2	ASSPQFGGDQPQH
13	TRBV7-9	ASSLWGLSGNTIY
16	TRBV7-2	ASSLSGFAQGMNTEAF
12	TRBV30	AWLEKFGAGELF
14	TRBV21-1	ASSPHTGTENYGYT
15	TRBV7-3	ASSLGPRQVSINEQF
11	TRBV9	ASSVGSSNEQF
10	TRBV28	ASRTATDTQY
12	TRBV5-6	ASSLSRLYNEQF
11	TRBV2	ASSTGTGVGYT
11	TRBV9	ASSVVSGAKLF
13	TRBV6-5	ASKIGQGLGQPQH
14	TRBV18	ASSPSQGRSGNTIY
10	TRBV5-6	ASRRLEYEQF
13	TRBV5-1	ASSLTAGGPNEQY
12	TRBV5-6	ASSFGQGNTEAF
11	TRBV18	ASSSAGFPEAF
11	TRBV28	ASSIQGGYGYT
9	TRBV4-1	ASSQGDTQY
15	TRBV5-8	ASSSLGGTFNTGELF
13	TRBV5-1	ASSLGVTANTEAF
14	TRBV15	ATSRDKKEQNYGYT
14	TRBV5-4	ASSLGMTSLTYEQY
14	TRBV6-4	ASSGPGTGYDQPQH
13	TRBV6-5	ASTQTGGSSYEQY
14	TRBV28	ASSSAGGFGNTEAF
14	TRBV6-5	ASSSGQGSGANVLT
12	TRBV2	ASSVWQLNTEAF
13	TRBV18	ASSPKGSGANVLT
10	TRBV12-3/TRBV12-4	ASTQTLYGYT
13	TRBV10-2	ASGGWGTGRDGYT
14	TRBV19	ASSAGSLSGNQPQH
11	TRBV6-6	ASSSTGGAGAF
11	TRBV2	ASTVTGNEKLF
14	TRBV6-5	ASSYAPRSQNQPQH
13	TRBV7-9	ASTSGSGYQETQY
14	TRBV7-8	ASSLRGGQGGTEAF
13	TRBV4-3	ASSQDRGGYYEQY
15	TRBV5-5	ASSLAVRPGLQYEQY
12	TRBV7-2	ASSLGGGAAEQY
11	TRBV27	ASSRIENQPQH